This is a list of T cell receptor beta chains from one sample in a study of T cell repertoires in cytomegalovirus infection. TCRdb fed the reads into MiXCR, producing one record per CDR3 protein. The sample contains 200,000 or so distinct CDR3 sequences, roughly a fifth of which appear only once. Sequencing used PBMCs. The receptors derive from a human donor in good health (CMV status not recorded). Some clones in this sample may be carry-over from other donors' samples. The conserved cysteine and the conserved F or W are not part of the CDR3 here.

>TRBV4-2|TRBJ2-2
ASSRLAGVFPGELF
>TRBV7-3|TRBJ1-1
ASSLTAGGHTEAF
>TRBV7-2|TRBJ2-7
ASSSRTSAAAYEQY
>TRBV12-3/TRBV12-4|TRBJ2-1
ASSRDLGYNEQF
>TRBV6-5|TRBJ2-7
ASSPDRSASYEQY
>TRBV7-3|TRBJ1-5
AGSSQGIRKPQH
>TRBV5-5|TRBJ2-3
ASSSSGGARDTQY
>TRBV7-2|TRBJ1-1
ASSPTGDNTEAF
>TRBV5-1|TRBJ2-3
ASSPGTIKSGGTQY
>TRBV5-5|TRBJ2-7
ASSSPGGSYEQY
>TRBV20-1|TRBJ2-2
SARPERAARLTNTGELF
>TRBV6-2/TRBV6-3|TRBJ2-7
ASSYSIGGSSYEQY
>TRBV20-1|TRBJ1-2
SARDYHLNYGYT
>TRBV18|TRBJ2-1
ASSPYPLSSYNEQF
>TRBV2|TRBJ1-1
ASSESRGDF
>TRBV6-6|TRBJ1-4
ASSYSFNEKLF
>TRBV29-1|TRBJ2-3
SVGNRLATSTDTQY
>TRBV6-6|TRBJ1-5
ASLGSGGLHQPQH
>TRBV12-3/TRBV12-4|TRBJ2-3
ASSHSDSGASTDTQY
>TRBV6-2/TRBV6-3|TRBJ2-3
ASSQLAGGPGTDTQY
>TRBV15|TRBJ2-1
ATSRPDKSYNEQF
>TRBV4-3|TRBJ1-2
ASSLGGPSNYGYT
>TRBV11-3|TRBJ2-1
ASSFAGRSNNEQF
>TRBV7-9|TRBJ1-4
ASSSGQGSEKLF
>TRBV11-2|TRBJ2-1
ASSSSRTSGGAFNEQF
>TRBV12-3/TRBV12-4|TRBJ2-2
ASSLPGLAGANTGELF
>TRBV7-8|TRBJ2-7
ASGRGRPEYYEQY
>TRBV14|TRBJ1-1
ASSQYLNTEAF
>TRBV7-9|TRBJ1-1
ASSTGQREAF
>TRBV12-3/TRBV12-4|TRBJ1-1
ASRPRDRGNTEAF
>TRBV12-3/TRBV12-4|TRBJ1-1
ASTTVRAETEAF
>TRBV10-3|TRBJ1-5
AISEFSGGQPQH
>TRBV7-3|TRBJ2-1
ASSLGLATTNEQF
>TRBV2|TRBJ2-3
ASSVITDTQY
>TRBV7-8|TRBJ2-3
ASSDRLADTQY
>TRBV12-3/TRBV12-4|TRBJ2-6
ASSEGQGSKGANVLT
>TRBV20-1|TRBJ1-5
SAAQGQGRVGQPQH
>TRBV28|TRBJ2-3
ASSASVADTQY
>TRBV11-1|TRBJ2-1
ASSLESPPLEQF
>TRBV3-1|TRBJ2-7
ASSQGRQKTYEQY
>TRBV7-2|TRBJ2-5
ASSRVGETQY
>TRBV7-2|TRBJ2-3
ASRKADSELQY
>TRBV6-2/TRBV6-3|TRBJ2-1
ASSESGRTGNEQF
>TRBV6-2/TRBV6-3|TRBJ1-1
ASSYYRQGLNTEAF
>TRBV6-6|TRBJ2-7
ASSPKGQGRDYEQY
>TRBV6-8|TRBJ2-7
ASSPDRGSAEQY
>TRBV7-6|TRBJ2-1
ASSSRDVGEQF
>TRBV5-6|TRBJ2-2
ASSSGQGITGELF
>TRBV12-3/TRBV12-4|TRBJ2-3
ASSSERRGDTQY